This T cell receptor (beta chain) was sequenced in a study of T cell responses to AZD1222 COVID-19 vaccine. As concerns this clone: Its antigen is unknown.

The CDR3 is 15 residues long. The V gene end was trimmed by 3 bases and the J gene end by 6 bases; junction bases not matched to a gene: 7. The germline CDR1 and CDR2 sequences are KGHDR and SFDVKD. Study-wide findings and caveats: Donors were mostly white British, more females; clonal diversity possibly underestimated. Unmutated regions of variants are reportedly targeted by nearly half of spike-specific TCRs. Spike-specific TCRs gained breadth and depth after people received two AZD1222 doses.

The protocol was immunoSEQ multiplex PCR, while the TCRdb copy is restricted to in-frame clones and leaves out a portion. The data hold about 150,000 clones, with just over 90% observed a single time. The sample here was peripheral blood, taken on day 0 of AZD1222 vaccination. The origin of this receptor is an adult in good health. The rearrangement links TRBV24-1 to TRBJ2-7, with 10 bases matching TRBD1. CDR3 loop: CATSDGGTGDSEQYF. The CDR3 DNA follows: TGTGCCACCAGTGATGGCGGGACAGGGGATTCCGAGCAGTACTTC.